The source of this T cell receptor beta chain is a study of T cell responses to AZD1222 COVID-19 vaccine. The repertoire was sequenced with immunoSEQ multiplex PCR; TCRdb's copy has only in-frame clones and lacks some. The sample lists 150,000 or so clones; approximately 90% were seen once. On this clone itself: Its antigen is currently unknown.

V was shortened by 3 bases and J by 7 bases, with 13 bases between the two germline ends. The germline V gene encodes CDR1 LGHNA and CDR2 YSLEER. CDR3 length equals 14 residues. Whole-study findings and limits: Increases in Spike-specific TCR breadth and depth were seen after two AZD1222 doses.

This receptor was taken from an adult in good health. J is TRBJ2-1 and V is TRBV4-3; D possibly uses TRBD1 or TRBD2 (6 bases each). This material consisted of peripheral blood, taken on day 0 of AZD1222 vaccination. The CDR3 spells CASSHVGGRNEQFF. The CDR3 DNA sequence: TGCGCCAGCAGCCATGTTGGGGGGCGGAATGAGCAGTTCTTC.